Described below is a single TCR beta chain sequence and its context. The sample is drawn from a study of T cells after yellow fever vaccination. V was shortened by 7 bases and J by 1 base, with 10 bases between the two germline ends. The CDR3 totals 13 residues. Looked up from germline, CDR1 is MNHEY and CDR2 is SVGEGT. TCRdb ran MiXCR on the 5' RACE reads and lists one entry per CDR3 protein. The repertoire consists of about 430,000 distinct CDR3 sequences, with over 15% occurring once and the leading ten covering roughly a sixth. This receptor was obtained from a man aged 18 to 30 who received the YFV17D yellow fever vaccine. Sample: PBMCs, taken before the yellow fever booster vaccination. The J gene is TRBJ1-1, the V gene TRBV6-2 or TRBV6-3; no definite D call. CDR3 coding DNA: TGTGCCAGCATGTGGGCGGGGAACACTGAAGCTTTCTTT. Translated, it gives CASMWAGNTEAFF.